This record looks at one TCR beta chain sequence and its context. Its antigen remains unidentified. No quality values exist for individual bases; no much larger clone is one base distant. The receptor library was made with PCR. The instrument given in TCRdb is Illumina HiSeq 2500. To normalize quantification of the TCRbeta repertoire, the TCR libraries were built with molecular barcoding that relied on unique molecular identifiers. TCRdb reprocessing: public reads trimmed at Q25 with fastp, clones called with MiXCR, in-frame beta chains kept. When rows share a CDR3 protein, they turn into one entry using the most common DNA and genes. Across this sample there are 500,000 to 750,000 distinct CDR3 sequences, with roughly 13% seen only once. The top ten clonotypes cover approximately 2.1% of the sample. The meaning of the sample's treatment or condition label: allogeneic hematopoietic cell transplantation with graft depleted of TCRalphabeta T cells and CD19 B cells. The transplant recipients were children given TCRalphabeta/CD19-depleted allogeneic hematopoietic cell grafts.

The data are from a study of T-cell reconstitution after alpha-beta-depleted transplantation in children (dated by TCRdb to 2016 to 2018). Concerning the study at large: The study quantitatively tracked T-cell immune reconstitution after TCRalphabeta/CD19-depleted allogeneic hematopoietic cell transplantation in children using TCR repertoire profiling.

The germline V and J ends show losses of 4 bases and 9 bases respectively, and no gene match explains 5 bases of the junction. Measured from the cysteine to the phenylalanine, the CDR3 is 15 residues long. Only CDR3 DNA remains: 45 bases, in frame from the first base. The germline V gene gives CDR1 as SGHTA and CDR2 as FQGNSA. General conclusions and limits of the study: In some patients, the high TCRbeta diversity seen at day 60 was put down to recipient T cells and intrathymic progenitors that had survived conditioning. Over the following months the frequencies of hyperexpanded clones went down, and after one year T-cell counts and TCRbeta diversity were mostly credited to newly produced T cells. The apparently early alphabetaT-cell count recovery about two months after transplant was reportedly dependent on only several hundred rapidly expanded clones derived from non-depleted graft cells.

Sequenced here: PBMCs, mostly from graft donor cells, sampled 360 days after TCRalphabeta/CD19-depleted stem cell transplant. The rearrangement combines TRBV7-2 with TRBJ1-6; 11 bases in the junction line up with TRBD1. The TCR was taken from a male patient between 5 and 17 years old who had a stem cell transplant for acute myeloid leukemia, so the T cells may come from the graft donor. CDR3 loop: CASSYAGTGGSPLHF. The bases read TGTGCCAGCAGCTACGCCGGGACAGGGGGTTCACCCCTCCACTTT.